Below are 14 T cell receptor beta chains sequenced from a single sample in a study of read filtering for tumor transcriptome and immune sequencing. Molecular barcoded adaptors covering alpha/delta and beta/gamma chains were used on 400 to 450 ng RNA. Each CDR3 protein is one row after TCRdb ran MiXCR on the reads. Of 100,000 to 150,000 distinct CDR3 sequences in the sample, 13% were seen once. Source material: a population of CD138-negative cells sorted from bone marrow. These receptors were collected from a donor older than 35 with multiple myeloma.

Only a few counts were recorded for this clonotype. The CDR3 DNA is TGTGCCAGCAGCCCGGGACAGGGGAAGGGTCAGCCCCAGCATTTT. Residues: CASSPGQGKGQPQHF. The chain links TRBV16 to TRBJ1-5, with 10 bases lining up with TRBD1. Germline trimming cut 4 bases from V and 6 bases from J; bases unmatched to any gene: 6. The V gene's germline CDR1 is KGHSY and CDR2 FQNENV. This CDR3 spans 15 amino acids.

This clonotype has at least ten counts. The V call is TRBV20-1, the J call TRBJ2-7; D perhaps matches TRBD1 (5 bases). CDR1 and CDR2 (germline): DFQATT, SNEGSKA (reference sequence). The V end lost 1 base, the J end lost 6 bases, and 16 bases lay between the germline ends. The CDR3 runs to 14 residues. CDR3 region: CSARAPRATAEQYF. CDR3 DNA sequence: TGCAGTGCTAGAGCCCCCAGGGCCACCGCCGAGCAGTACTTC.

This chain uses TRBV20-1 with TRBJ1-1; D is uncertain. Looked up from germline, CDR1 is DFQATT and CDR2 is SNEGSKA (reference sequence). The V end was cut by 0 bases, the J end by 3 bases, with 8 bases between. The CDR3 has 13 amino acids. For the CDR3, the DNA is TGCAGTGCTAGAGAAGCCGAGGACACTGAAGCTTTCTTT. The encoded protein is CSAREAEDTEAFF.

There are many counts of this clonotype. The V and J genes are TRBV3-1 and TRBJ2-1, with D uncertain. Looked up from germline, CDR1 is LGHDT and CDR2 is YNNKEL (reference sequence). The CDR3 totals 14 residues. The V and J ends lost 0 bases and 6 bases respectively, with 9 bases between them. CDR3 in amino acids: CASSQDLNGNEQFF. The CDR3 nucleotides are TGTGCCAGCAGCCAAGATTTGAATGGCAATGAGCAGTTCTTC.

With regard to this clonotype: This may be a read error: a much more frequent sequence differs by one nucleotide. V usage is TRBV20-1 and J usage is TRBJ2-3; tentatively, D is TRBD1 (5 bases). The CDR3 spans 14 residues. The germline CDR1 and CDR2 sequences are DFQATT and SNEGSKA (reference sequence). The CDR3 loop is CSASAGKGTDMQYF. As DNA, the CDR3 is TGCAGTGCTAGTGCAGGGAAGGGCACAGATATGCAGTATTTT.

This clonotype was recorded many times. This rearrangement joins TRBV7-2 to TRBJ2-2; D is perhaps TRBD1 (6 bases). The germline V gene has CDR1 SGHTA and CDR2 FQGNSA. The CDR3 spans 17 residues. V lost 4 bases to trimming and J lost 7 bases, with 22 bases between them. As DNA, the CDR3 is TGTGCCAGCAGCTGGGGCGGTGGGACACCTGTAAACGGGGAGCTGTTTTTT. Translating it yields CASSWGGGTPVNGELFF.

This clonotype was counted ten times or more. V gene TRBV7-2 combines with J gene TRBJ1-2; no clear D. V was shortened by 5 bases and J by 4 bases, with 11 bases between the two germline ends. This CDR3 comprises 13 residues. Germline V gene lookup returns CDR1 SGHTA and CDR2 FQGNSA. The DNA for the CDR3 is TGTGCCAGCAGCCCCGCAGGCATCTATGGCTACACCTTC. Protein product: CASSPAGIYGYTF.

The V gene is TRBV7-9, the J gene TRBJ1-1; D is perhaps TRBD1 (5 bases). Per germline, CDR1 SEHNR and CDR2 FQNEAQ (reference sequence). The CDR3 spans 13 residues. The V end lost 6 bases, the J end lost 6 bases, and 14 bases lay between the germline ends. The chain's CDR3 is CASRADSRSEAFF. CDR3 nucleotide sequence: TGTGCCAGCAGAGCCGACAGTCGGTCTGAAGCTTTCTTT. Drawing the rest from reference TRBV7-9 and TRBJ1-1, the complete variable domain is DTGVSQNPRHKITKRGQNVTFRCDPISEHNRLYWYRQTLGQGPEFLTYFQNEAQLEKSRLLSDRFSAERPKGSFSTLEIQRTEQGDSAMYLCASRADSRSEAFFGQGTRLTVV.

This clonotype was found many times. The rearrangement links TRBV20-1 to TRBJ2-3, with 7 bases aligning to TRBD1. V dropped 5 bases and J dropped 3; count of bases not matched to a gene: 8. Germline CDR1 is DFQATT and CDR2 is SNEGSKA (reference sequence). CDR3 length: 14 amino acids. CDR3 nucleotide sequence: TGCAGTGCTCGCCGGGACAGTAGTACAGATACGCAGTATTTT. This sequence encodes CSARRDSSTDTQYF.

This clonotype has ten or more counts. This rearrangement joins TRBV6-5 to TRBJ2-1; 7 nucleotides agree with TRBD1. The CDR3 runs to 14 residues. V was pared by 2 bases and J by 6 bases, with 4 bases of the junction left unmatched. The V gene's germline CDR1 is MNHEY and CDR2 SVGAGI. CDR3 sequence (DNA): TGTGCCAGCAGTTACGGGGACAGCTCCAATGAGCAGTTCTTC. Protein: CASSYGDSSNEQFF.

The table lists this clonotype with many counts. This chain connects TRBV27 to TRBJ2-3, with D unresolved. CDR1 is MNHEY, CDR2 SMNVEV, per germline (reference sequence). Trimming left V 0 bases short and J 5 bases short, with 12 bases between. The length of the CDR3 is 15 residues. Here the CDR3 DNA reads TGTGCCAGCAGTTTATCCCCCCTTTTCAGAGATACGCAGTATTTT. Its protein is CASSLSPLFRDTQYF.

A few counts support this clonotype. The rearrangement joins TRBV6-6 to TRBJ1-1; D not certain. The CDR3 length is 11 residues. Trimming pared 7 bases from V and 3 bases from J, leaving 6 bases between. Germline V gene data show CDR1 as MNHNY and CDR2 as SVGAGI (reference sequence). The CDR3 reads CASTLYTEAFF. CDR3 nucleotides: TGTGCCAGCACCTTGTACACTGAAGCTTTCTTT.

In this sample, this clonotype turned up many times. The chain links TRBV20-1 to TRBJ2-1; D possibly corresponds to TRBD1 (6 bases). Germline CDR1 DFQATT, CDR2 SNEGSKA (reference sequence). This CDR3 spans 11 amino acids. The CDR3 nucleotides read TGCAGCGCAGACAGGTTCAGCGAGCAGTTCTTC. The encoded protein is CSADRFSEQFF.

This clonotype was recorded at least ten times. J is TRBJ2-5 and V is TRBV7-2; D possibly corresponds to TRBD2 (5 bases). Germline-derived CDR1 and CDR2 are SGHTA and FQGNSA. CDR3 length equals 14 residues. Trimming removed 5 bases at V and 4 bases at J, with 14 bases between. CDR3 in amino acids: CASSRARDGETQYF. CDR3 nucleotide sequence: TGTGCCAGCAGCCGGGCCCGGGATGGAGAGACCCAGTACTTC.